The 16 T cell receptor beta chains below come from one sample, sequenced in a study of cytomegalovirus exposure and HLA in healthy donors. PCR employed 60 Vbeta and 13 Jbeta primers. Assay used: immunoSEQ multiplex PCR; TCRdb lists only in-frame clones, some missing. The sample records under 200,000 clones, 84% being singletons. Sequencing was performed on PBMCs. The receptor set was obtained from a man between 25 and 39 years old in good health and CMV-seronegative.

This chain connects TRBV19 to TRBJ1-1; D is possibly TRBD1 (6 bases). Per germline, CDR1 LNHDA and CDR2 SQIVND (reference sequence). With 5 bases removed from V and 0 bases from J, the gap between germline ends came to 13 bases. CDR3 length: 15 residues. CDR3 sequence (DNA): TGTGCCAGTAGTCCCTTGGACAGTCTGAACACTGAAGCTTTCTTT. Residues: CASSPLDSLNTEAFF.

A single count supports this clone. This chain's CDR3 is CASSFSEKLFF. The DNA of the CDR3 is TGTGCCAGCAGTTTTAGTGAAAAACTGTTTTTT. The chain is built from TRBV6-6 and TRBJ1-4, with D uncertain. Germline lookup yields CDR1 MNHNY and CDR2 SVGAGI (reference sequence). The V gene lost 4 bases and the J gene lost 7 bases, with 4 bases spanning the gap. The CDR3 runs to 11 residues.

The rearrangement joins TRBV6-1 to TRBJ2-7, with TRBD2 matching over 7 bases. Trimming took 10 bases from V and 9 from J; bases not matched to a gene: 6. The germline V gene has CDR1 MNHNS and CDR2 SASEGT. The CDR3 spans 10 residues. The CDR3: CAIREVGQYF. Written as DNA, the CDR3 is TGTGCCATCCGGGAGGTTGGGCAGTACTTC.

The chain joins TRBV7-2 to TRBJ2-1; maybe TRBD2 (6 bases). Looked up from germline, CDR1 is SGHTA and CDR2 is FQGNSA. This CDR3 is 16 amino acids long. V was cut by 4 bases and J by 0 bases, with 13 bases left in between. CDR3 residues: CASSSVGGSSYNEQFF. CDR3 coding DNA: TGTGCCAGCAGCTCAGTGGGGGGTAGCTCCTACAATGAGCAGTTCTTC.

This clone was recorded a few times. This rearrangement joins TRBV6-5 to TRBJ1-3; D not resolved. V was clipped by 4 bases and J by 0 bases, with 10 bases between them. CDR1 is MNHEY and CDR2 is SVGAGI in the germline V gene. CDR3 length: 15 amino acids. This CDR3 is CASSSSASSGNTIYF. In DNA, the CDR3 is TGTGCCAGCAGTTCATCAGCGTCCTCTGGAAACACCATATATTTT.

Regarding this clone: A junction end diverges from the germline sequence, so it may reflect a read error. The chain uses TRBV7-9 and TRBJ1-1; tentative D call: TRBD1 (5 bases). The CDR3 consists of 11 residues. Germline V gene lookup returns CDR1 SEHNR and CDR2 FQNEAQ (reference sequence). The DNA of the CDR3 is TGTGCCAGCAGCTCCGAACAGGAAGGTTTCTTT. It yields the protein CASSSEQEGFF. Filled out from reference TRBV7-9 and TRBJ1-1, the complete variable domain reads DTGVSQNPRHKITKRGQNVTFRCDPISEHNRLYWYRQTLGQGPEFLTYFQNEAQLEKSRLLSDRFSAERPKGSFSTLEIQRTEQGDSAMYLCASSSEQEGFFGQGTRLTVV.

This chain connects TRBV6-5 to TRBJ1-2, with D unresolved. V lost 2 bases and J 2 bases, leaving 6 bases between the germline ends. This CDR3 has 13 residues. Germline lookup yields CDR1 MNHEY and CDR2 SVGAGI. CDR3 sequence: CASSYAGNYGYTF. CDR3 nucleotides: TGTGCCAGCAGTTACGCGGGAAACTATGGCTACACCTTC.

This clone was seen only once. The V gene is TRBV27, the J gene TRBJ2-2; 9 bases line up with TRBD2. Losses at the gene ends were 4 bases for V and 3 bases for J; bases not matched to a gene: 6. The V gene's germline CDR1 is MNHEY and CDR2 SMNVEV (reference sequence). The CDR3 totals 16 residues. The DNA for the CDR3 is TGTGCCAGCAGTTCCGGACTAGCGTCCTACACCGGGGAGCTGTTTTTT. As protein: CASSSGLASYTGELFF.

V is TRBV10-3 and J is TRBJ2-7; D not certain. This CDR3 comprises 13 residues. V was clipped by 0 bases and J by 4 bases, with 7 bases between them. CDR1 and CDR2 (germline): ENHRY, SYGVKD. DNA for the CDR3: TGTGCCATCAGTGAGTCGAGGAGTTACGAGCAGTACTTC. It translates to CAISESRSYEQYF.

This chain links TRBV19 with TRBJ2-1; TRBD1 matches 9 bases. V shed 7 bases and J 5 bases; nucleotides not matched to a gene: 6. The CDR3 sequence is 14 residues long. Germline lookup yields CDR1 LNHDA and CDR2 SQIVND (reference sequence). The CDR3 bases are TGTGCCAGTAATTACCGGGACAGGGACAATGAGCAGTTCTTC. It specifies CASNYRDRDNEQFF.

The CDR3 nucleotides are TGCGCCAGCAGCTTTACGACTAGCGGGGGGGCCGGGTCAGATACGCAGTATTTT. It translates to CASSFTTSGGAGSDTQYF. The V and J genes are TRBV5-1 and TRBJ2-3, with 14 positions matching TRBD2. This CDR3 spans 18 amino acids. The J segment lost 4 bases and the V segment lost 2 bases, leaving 9 bases of the junction unmatched. From germline, CDR1 is SGHRS and CDR2 YFSETQ.

The chain links TRBV28 to TRBJ2-2; 10 bases are a match to TRBD1. With 6 bases clipped from V and 7 bases from J, the junction kept 8 bases outside the gene matches. This CDR3 has 15 amino acids. The germline CDR1 and CDR2 sequences are MDHEN and SYDVKM. The CDR3 sequence: CASSGDRGLGGELFF. CDR3 bases: TGTGCCAGCAGCGGGGACAGGGGCTTGGGCGGGGAGCTGTTTTTT.

This clone has more than one count but fewer than ten. The rearrangement links TRBV27 to TRBJ2-3; TRBD2 aligns across 7 bases. CDR3 length: 15 amino acids. The J segment lost 2 bases and the V segment lost 6 bases, leaving 8 bases of the junction unmatched. Germline assignment: CDR1 MNHEY and CDR2 SMNVEV (reference sequence). This CDR3 is CASRTAREVTDTQYF. The CDR3 region has the DNA TGTGCCAGCAGAACTGCCCGGGAGGTCACAGATACGCAGTATTTT.

This chain uses TRBV7-2 with TRBJ2-5; 9 nucleotides align to TRBD1. The V gene's germline CDR1 is SGHTA and CDR2 FQGNSA. CDR3 length: 16 amino acids. V lost 5 bases, J lost 2 bases, and 9 bases stayed unmatched. The DNA for the CDR3 is TGTGCCAGCAGCACCAGGACAGGGGATCCTCAAGAGACCCAGTACTTC. It encodes CASSTRTGDPQETQYF.

The rearrangement links TRBV4-2 to TRBJ2-7, with 9 nucleotides matching TRBD2. The CDR3 contains 17 residues. V shed 2 bases, J shed 0 bases, and the junction held 8 bases outside the gene matches. Germline CDR1 LGHNA, CDR2 YNFKEQ. CDR3 nucleotides: TGTGCCAGCAGCCAATATGGGCTAGCGGGGCTCTCCTACGAGCAGTACTTC. This gives the protein CASSQYGLAGLSYEQYF.

V is TRBV7-9 and J is TRBJ1-5, with 12 bases matching TRBD1. The V segment lost 5 bases and the J segment 6 bases; nucleotides outside the gene matches: 5. The CDR3 spans 15 residues. Germline lookup yields CDR1 SEHNR and CDR2 FQNEAQ (reference sequence). The CDR3 DNA is TGTGCCAGCAGCCCGGGACAGGGGGCCGGTCAGCCCCAGCATTTT. Its protein product is CASSPGQGAGQPQHF.